The rows below give T cell receptor beta chains drawn from one sample of a study of shared clonotypes between healthy human individuals. Data came from immunoSEQ multiplex PCR; TCRdb stores just in-frame clones and leaves some out. Counted here are under 1 million clones, about 92% occurring once; the ten biggest clones make up less than 25%. Input material: naive CD8+ T cells sorted from blood. These receptors were taken from a man in his thirties or forties in good health. Each CDR3 is given with its conserved first and last residue. Each record gives: D gene, J gene, V gene, CDR3 protein, CDR3 DNA. D genes are given only for firm matches.

NA,TRBJ1-1,TRBV25-1,CASSELPFTEAFF,TGTGCCAGCAGTGAACTCCCATTCACTGAAGCTTTCTTT
NA,TRBJ2-7,TRBV27,CASSFLGDEQYF,TGTGCCAGCAGTTTTCTTGGAGACGAGCAGTACTTC
TRBD1,TRBJ2-1,TRBV2,CASTDRGTRSYNEQFF,TGTGCCAGCACCGACAGGGGGACACGCTCCTACAATGAGCAGTTCTTC
NA,TRBJ1-3,TRBV18,CASSPPPSGNTIYF,TGTGCCAGCTCACCACCGCCCTCGGGAAACACCATATATTTT
TRBD1,TRBJ2-7,TRBV9,CASSAGQGSTYEQYF,TGTGCCAGCAGCGCAGGACAGGGATCAACCTACGAGCAGTACTTC
TRBD2,TRBJ2-1,TRBV5-1,CASSLRDYSSYNEQFF,TGCGCCAGCAGCTTGAGGGACTACTCCTCCTACAATGAGCAGTTCTTC
NA,TRBJ1-3,TRBV10-1,CASSGNADSGNTIYF,TGCGCCAGCAGTGGTAACGCCGACTCTGGAAACACCATATATTTT
TRBD1,TRBJ2-7,TRBV2,CASSEGWTGGLSEQYF,TGTGCCAGCAGCGAAGGATGGACAGGGGGCTTATCCGAGCAGTACTTC
TRBD1,TRBJ1-3,TRBV28,CASSWRDRGRNPGNTIYF,TGTGCCAGCAGTTGGCGGGACAGGGGGCGCAATCCTGGAAACACCATATATTTT
TRBD2,TRBJ2-3,TRBV10-3,CAIRSTSGGTDTQYF,TGTGCCATCAGATCGACTAGCGGTGGTACAGATACGCAGTATTTT
NA,TRBJ2-3,TRBV2,CASSEGGSTDTQYF,TGTGCCAGCAGTGAAGGGGGATCCACAGATACGCAGTATTTT
NA,TRBJ2-1,TRBV7-9,CASSGGSDFYNEQFF,TGTGCCAGCAGCGGGGGATCGGACTTTTACAATGAGCAGTTCTTC
NA,TRBJ1-1,TRBV28,CASSLRLGGNTEAFF,TGTGCCAGCAGCCTAAGACTGGGGGGGAACACTGAAGCTTTCTTT